This T cell receptor beta chain was sequenced in a study of T cell changes during pregnancy in multiple sclerosis. TCRdb's copy holds only in-frame clones and misses some; the assay was immunoSEQ multiplex PCR. Among about 42,000 clones listed, about 85% were seen once. From germline, CDR1 is LGHNA and CDR2 YSLEER. The J segment lost 1 base and the V segment lost 0 bases, leaving 8 bases of the junction unmatched. This CDR3 comprises 17 residues. The rearrangement links TRBV4-3 to TRBJ1-2, with 7 bases that match TRBD1. The sample consisted of CD4+ T cells from peripheral blood mononuclear cells, taken after pregnancy. This TCR derives from a female donor with multiple sclerosis, enrolled in a pregnancy study. CDR3 region: CASSQDIQGGYNYGYTF. The CDR3 nucleotides read TGCGCCAGCAGCCAAGATATTCAAGGGGGCTATAACTATGGCTACACCTTC.